The 20 T cell receptor beta chains below were found in one sample sequenced in a study of blood T cell repertoires in COVID-19. Clones were sequenced by immunoSEQ multiplex PCR, and TCRdb holds only the in-frame ones, with some missing. The table lists roughly 670,000 clones, over 80% of them singletons, with about 0.24% in the top ten. Sequenced input: peripheral blood. The receptor source for this set is a woman between 18 and 29 years old with acute or convalescent COVID-19.

V gene TRBV6-5 combines with J gene TRBJ1-5; D unclear. The CDR3 has 15 residues. Germline CDR1 MNHEY, CDR2 SVGAGI. The V gene lost 0 bases and the J gene lost 2 bases, with 8 bases spanning the gap. The CDR3 spells CASSYSGERNQPQHF. For the CDR3, the DNA is TGTGCCAGCAGTTACTCTGGGGAGCGCAATCAGCCCCAGCATTTT.

The chain links TRBV2 to TRBJ1-2, with 9 bases lining up with TRBD1. Trimming took 4 bases from V and 4 from J; bases not matched to a gene: 4. The CDR3 length is 14 residues. Looked up from germline, CDR1 is SNHLY and CDR2 is FYNNEI. The CDR3 nucleotides are TGTGCCAGCAGTGGCGAGACAGGGGGCTATGGCTACACCTTC. It yields the protein CASSGETGGYGYTF.

The V call is TRBV4-1, the J call TRBJ1-5; 9 nucleotides agree with TRBD1. CDR3 length: 15 residues. Germline values: CDR1 MGHRA, CDR2 YSYEKL. The V and J ends lost 3 bases and 6 bases, in that order; junction bases with no gene match: 6. In DNA form, the CDR3 reads TGCGCCAGCAGCCAGGGGACAGGGAATGGTCAGCCCCAGCATTTT. Translation: CASSQGTGNGQPQHF.

The V and J genes are TRBV6-5 and TRBJ2-3; TRBD2 matches at 13 bases. The CDR3 runs 15 residues. Germline values: CDR1 MNHEY, CDR2 SVGAGI. The V segment lost 4 bases and the J segment 4 bases; nucleotides outside the gene matches: 2. This CDR3 reads CASSSGTSGADTQYF. CDR3 bases: TGTGCCAGCAGTTCCGGGACTAGCGGGGCAGATACGCAGTATTTT.

The chain joins TRBV19 to TRBJ2-7; 8 positions match TRBD1. The CDR3 totals 17 residues. CDR1 and CDR2 (germline): LNHDA, SQIVND (reference sequence). J gave up 4 bases and V 2 bases, and 13 bases lay outside the gene matches. CDR3 region: CASSIFPRQGSKYEQYF. In DNA, the CDR3 is TGTGCCAGTAGTATATTCCCCCGACAGGGGTCTAAGTACGAGCAGTACTTC.

The gene calls are TRBV27 and TRBJ1-6; 7 bases are a match to TRBD1. CDR3 length: 14 residues. The germline V gene has CDR1 MNHEY and CDR2 SMNVEV (reference sequence). V lost 4 bases, J lost 7 bases, and 4 bases stayed unmatched. Here the CDR3 reads CASSSGTENSPLHF. In DNA, the CDR3 is TGTGCCAGCAGTTCAGGGACAGAGAATTCACCCCTCCACTTT.

The V and J genes are TRBV27 and TRBJ2-7; TRBD2 is a possible D gene (5 bases). Germline V gives CDR1 MNHEY, CDR2 SMNVEV (reference sequence). This CDR3 has 16 amino acids. The V and J ends lost 2 bases and 5 bases respectively, with 19 bases between them. CDR3 DNA sequence: TGTGCCAGCAGTTTACTAAACAGCGCGGGTATCCACGAGCAGTACTTC. Its translation is CASSLLNSAGIHEQYF.

The chain couples TRBV5-1 to TRBJ1-4; TRBD1 agrees at 9 bases. This CDR3 has 16 residues. Looked up from germline, CDR1 is SGHRS and CDR2 is YFSETQ. With 4 bases clipped from V and 0 bases from J, the junction kept 4 bases outside the gene matches. The CDR3 DNA sequence: TGCGCCAGCAGCGAGGGACAGGGACCAACTAATGAAAAACTGTTTTTT. Translation: CASSEGQGPTNEKLFF.

This clone is a singleton in its sample. Other DNA sequences in this specimen translate into the identical CDR3. The chain carries TRBV5-1 and TRBJ2-1; maybe TRBD1 (5 bases). Trimming removed 0 bases from V and 0 bases from J, with 7 bases in between. Germline lookup yields CDR1 SGHRS and CDR2 YFSETQ. This CDR3 is built from 15 residues. In nucleotides, the CDR3 is TGCGCCAGCAGCTTGGGACAGAGCTCCTACAATGAGCAGTTCTTC. Translated, it gives CASSLGQSSYNEQFF.

Concerning this clone itself: The sample holds other DNA sequences that translate to the same CDR3. The genes are TRBV2 and TRBJ1-6; D call uncertain. The CDR3 totals 12 residues. Trimming stripped 4 bases from V and 8 bases from J, with 6 bases between. CDR1 is SNHLY, CDR2 FYNNEI, per germline. CDR3 amino acids: CASSGQDSPLHF. CDR3 DNA sequence: TGTGCCAGCAGTGGCCAGGATTCACCCCTCCACTTT.

The rearrangement joins TRBV6-6 to TRBJ1-2; 7 bases line up with TRBD1. Trimming at V came to 4 bases and at J to 4 bases, leaving 12 bases not matched to a gene. Germline V gene lookup returns CDR1 MNHNY and CDR2 SVGAGI (reference sequence). This CDR3 has 16 residues. The CDR3 is CASSSNRGDDLYGYTF. CDR3 DNA sequence: TGTGCCAGCAGTTCTAACAGGGGCGACGACCTCTATGGCTACACCTTC.

This clone was detected once. The gene calls are TRBV6-5 and TRBJ1-5; a possible D gene is TRBD1 (6 bases). The CDR3 has 14 residues. Germline CDR1 MNHEY, CDR2 SVGAGI. Trimming pared 5 bases from V and 3 bases from J, leaving 11 bases between. The CDR3 nucleotides read TGTGCCAGCAGTCCCCGACAGGACAATCAGCCCCAGCATTTT. Protein sequence: CASSPRQDNQPQHF.

This chain uses TRBV4-3 with TRBJ1-6, with 8 bases fitting TRBD1. J was trimmed by 6 bases and V by 3 bases; bases with no gene match: 4. This CDR3 region has 15 residues. The germline gives CDR1 LGHNA, CDR2 YSLEER. The CDR3 loop is CASSQVGQGNSPLHF. DNA for the CDR3: TGCGCCAGCAGCCAGGTCGGACAGGGTAATTCACCCCTCCACTTT.

The chain carries TRBV24-1 and TRBJ1-2, with D possibly matching TRBD1 (6 bases). CDR3 length: 13 amino acids. Trimming left V 6 bases short and J 5 bases short, with 12 bases between. The germline V gene has CDR1 KGHDR and CDR2 SFDVKD. CDR3 sequence reads: CATSTDRLYGYTF. CDR3 DNA sequence: TGTGCCACCAGTACAGACAGGTTGTATGGCTACACCTTC.

The chain carries TRBV3-1 (or the pseudogene TRBV3-2) and TRBJ2-1; 7 positions match TRBD1. In germline, CDR1 is LGHDT, CDR2 YNNKEL (reference sequence). The CDR3 contains 13 residues. Trimming took 8 bases from V and 12 from J; bases not matched to a gene: 13. The CDR3 region has the DNA TGTGCCAGCGGGGAGCAAGGGGGCAGTGGGCAGTTCTTC. It translates to CASGEQGGSGQFF.

The chain has TRBV5-8 and TRBJ1-3, with D hard to call. This CDR3 has 13 amino acids. V lost 0 bases and J 5 bases, leaving 6 bases between the germline ends. Germline loops: CDR1 SGHTS, CDR2 YDEGEE. In nucleotides, the CDR3 is TGTGCCAGCAGCTTGGAGGAGCGAAACACCATATATTTT. Translated, it gives CASSLEERNTIYF.

The V call is TRBV9, the J call TRBJ1-4, with 7 nucleotides matching TRBD1. This CDR3 spans 17 amino acids. CDR1 is SGDLS and CDR2 is YYNGEE in the germline V gene. The J segment lost 0 bases and the V segment lost 0 bases, leaving 5 bases of the junction unmatched. The CDR3 DNA sequence: TGTGCCAGCAGCGTAGGCGTCGGACAGGCAACTAATGAAAAACTGTTTTTT. Protein sequence: CASSVGVGQATNEKLFF.

This rearrangement joins TRBV13 to TRBJ1-2, with D perhaps matching TRBD1 (6 bases). Germline lookup yields CDR1 PRHDT and CDR2 FYEKMQ (reference sequence). V was pared by 0 bases and J by 4 bases, with 15 bases between. The CDR3 sequence is 16 residues long. The CDR3 reads CASSLGRGPPRYGYTF. In DNA, the CDR3 is TGTGCCAGCAGCTTAGGCAGGGGCCCTCCCCGCTATGGCTACACCTTC.

The DNA for the CDR3 is TGTGCTAGTGGTTTGATCCGGGTTAACACTGAAGCTTTCTTT. Protein product: CASGLIRVNTEAFF. The rearrangement uses TRBV12-5 and TRBJ1-1; unclear D gene. The CDR3 totals 14 residues. Trimming stripped 2 bases from V and 2 bases from J, with 9 bases between. Germline values: CDR1 LGHNT, CDR2 FRNRAP.

The V gene is TRBV6-5, the J gene TRBJ2-3, with D possibly being TRBD2 (6 bases). Trimming cost V 8 bases and J 5 bases, with 20 bases left between them. The CDR3 has 15 residues. CDR1 is MNHEY, CDR2 SVGAGI, per germline. This chain's CDR3 is CASSISGARGDTQYF. The CDR3 DNA follows: TGTGCCAGCTCTATATCGGGAGCGCGTGGAGATACGCAGTATTTT.